One and the same sample provided the 31 T cell receptor beta chains below, sequenced in a study of T cell responses to AZD1222 COVID-19 vaccine (dated by TCRdb to the early 2020s). Libraries were made using the immunoSEQ multiplex PCR assay. The clones in this table, taken by TCRdb from immuneACCESS, are in-frame only. Not every clone is retained; where verified, under half of the shortfall comes from an unresolved V gene, and the cause of the rest is unknown. In all, the sample holds about 69,000 clones, and 83% of those were seen once. The ten largest clones capture roughly 25% of the sample. Per the publication, the time point label means: about 28 days (+/-7) after the second vaccine dose. Sequenced here: peripheral blood, sampled 28 days after the second AZD1222 dose. These TCRs come from an adult who received the AZD1222 COVID-19 vaccine.

The J gene is TRBJ2-5, the V gene TRBV6-5; TRBD2 matches at 8 bases. Unmatched junction bases numbered 6, after V lost 7 bases and J lost 5 bases. CDR1 is MNHEY, CDR2 SVGAGI, per germline. The CDR3 is made up of 13 amino acids. The CDR3 spells CASTGGLTETQYF. The CDR3 bases are TGTGCCAGCACGGGGGGGCTGACGGAGACCCAGTACTTC.

This chain uses TRBV19 with TRBJ2-3, with a tentative D call TRBD2 (7 bases). Trimming took 1 base from V and 0 from J, leaving 11 bases between them. The CDR3 is 16 amino acids. Germline V CDR1 and CDR2: LNHDA, SQIVND (reference sequence). The CDR3 sequence is CASSIVGGASTDTQYF. The CDR3 nucleotides read TGTGCCAGTAGTATAGTGGGGGGGGCCAGCACAGATACGCAGTATTTT.

V usage is TRBV11-3 and J usage is TRBJ2-5; TRBD2 agrees at 9 bases. The CDR3 has 18 residues. The V gene end was trimmed by 2 bases and the J gene end by 6 bases; junction bases not matched to a gene: 16. The germline V gene has CDR1 SGHNT and CDR2 YENEEA. CDR3: CASSLPRLGAGGRKTQYF. CDR3 sequence (DNA): TGTGCCAGCAGCTTACCCCGACTGGGAGCGGGGGGCCGGAAGACCCAGTACTTC.

This chain links TRBV4-1 with TRBJ1-1; D might be TRBD1 (5 bases). The germline V gene has CDR1 MGHRA and CDR2 YSYEKL. Deletions cut 0 bases from V and 5 bases from J, with 13 bases between. The CDR3 is 15 residues long. CDR3 sequence (DNA): TGCGCCAGCAGCCAAGAGGGGCAAGGGAGGACTGAAGCTTTCTTT. Protein: CASSQEGQGRTEAFF.

This chain links TRBV7-9 with TRBJ1-1; D may be TRBD1 (5 bases). From germline, CDR1 is SEHNR and CDR2 FQNEAQ (reference sequence). This CDR3 is 14 amino acids long. Trimming removed 7 bases at V and 3 bases at J, with 15 bases between. Here the CDR3 DNA reads TGTGCCAGCAAGGGACCAGTAGTAGACACTGAAGCTTTCTTT. Translation gives CASKGPVVDTEAFF.

The chain links TRBV6-5 to TRBJ2-1; 7 nucleotides match TRBD2. J gave up 0 bases and V 6 bases, and 5 bases lay outside the gene matches. CDR1 and CDR2 from the germline V gene are MNHEY and SVGAGI. CDR3 size: 15 residues. CDR3 residues: CASRGAGSSYNEQFF. CDR3 DNA: TGTGCCAGCAGAGGAGCGGGGAGCTCCTACAATGAGCAGTTCTTC.

This clone was detected a few times. This chain connects TRBV14 to TRBJ2-7, with D possibly TRBD1 on 6 matching bases. V lost 4 bases to trimming and J lost 6 bases, with 19 bases between them. Germline V gene data show CDR1 as SGHDN and CDR2 as FVKESK. This CDR3 is built from 15 residues. This chain's CDR3 is CASSRRQDSAGEQYF. CDR3 sequence (DNA): TGTGCCAGCAGCCGACGACAGGATTCGGCGGGCGAGCAGTACTTC. Variable domain in full (rest from reference TRBV14 and TRBJ2-7): EAGVTQFPSHSVIEKGQTVTLRCDPISGHDNLYWYRRVMGKEIKFLLHFVKESKQDESGMPNNRFLAERTGGTYSTLKVQPAELEDSGVYFCASSRRQDSAGEQYFGPGTRLTVT.

This clone has a handful of counts. This sequence joins TRBV7-9 and TRBJ2-7; D is unresolved. The CDR3 runs to 14 residues. The V gene lost 0 bases and the J gene lost 6 bases, with 12 bases spanning the gap. Germline CDR1 reads SEHNR; CDR2 reads FQNEAQ (reference sequence). CDR3 region: CASSLALKQGEQYF. CDR3 sequence (DNA): TGTGCCAGCAGCTTAGCGCTTAAGCAAGGCGAGCAGTACTTC.

The V call is TRBV5-4, the J call TRBJ1-6; no definite D call. CDR3 length: 16 residues. Germline assignment: CDR1 SGHNT and CDR2 YYREEE (reference sequence). V was pared by 4 bases and J by 8 bases, with 19 bases between. CDR3 loop: CASSPSLLTGDSPLHF. In DNA, the CDR3 is TGTGCCAGCAGCCCTTCCCTGCTAACCGGGGATTCACCCCTCCACTTT.

This rearrangement joins TRBV11-1 to TRBJ2-1; a weak D match, TRBD1 (5 bases). The V end lost 5 bases, the J end lost 0 bases, and 14 bases lay between the germline ends. The germline V gene has CDR1 SGHAT and CDR2 FQDESV (reference sequence). The CDR3 has 16 residues. The CDR3 is CASSPRTWSSYNEQFF. CDR3 sequence (DNA): TGTGCCAGCAGCCCCCGGACATGGAGCTCCTACAATGAGCAGTTCTTC.

The rearrangement links TRBV10-1 to TRBJ2-7; maybe TRBD2 (5 bases). Trimming removed 5 bases at V and 0 bases at J, with 8 bases between. This CDR3 has 13 residues. The V gene's germline CDR1 is WNHNN and CDR2 SYGVQD (reference sequence). This CDR3 reads CASSPGISYEQYF. CDR3 nucleotide sequence: TGCGCCAGCAGTCCGGGAATCTCCTACGAGCAGTACTTC.

The gene calls are TRBV2 and TRBJ1-2; 8 bases are a match to TRBD1. Germline V gene lookup returns CDR1 SNHLY and CDR2 FYNNEI. The trim removed 10 bases at V and 1 base at J, leaving 8 bases unmatched. The CDR3 is 14 amino acids. The DNA of the CDR3 is TGTGCCAAAACCGGGACAGGATTTAACTATGGCTACACCTTC. It encodes CAKTGTGFNYGYTF. Full variable domain (rest looked up from reference TRBV2 and TRBJ1-2): EPEVTQTPSHQVTQMGQEVILRCVPISNHLYFYWYRQILGQKVEFLVSFYNNEISEKSEIFDDQFSVERPDGSNFTLKIRSTKLEDSAMYFCAKTGTGFNYGYTFGSGTRLTVV.

This chain joins TRBV4-2 and TRBJ1-5; D call uncertain. Germline lookup yields CDR1 LGHNA and CDR2 YNFKEQ. Trimming took off 1 base at V and 7 bases at J, with 14 bases between the two ends. CDR3 size: 15 residues. CDR3: CASSQAGGFGQPQHF. The CDR3 DNA reads TGTGCCAGCAGCCAAGCAGGAGGGTTCGGACAGCCCCAGCATTTT.

In DNA form, the CDR3 reads TGCGCCAGCAGCCAAGATTACACCCTGTCTGGAAACACCATATATTTT. This sequence encodes CASSQDYTLSGNTIYF. The chain uses TRBV4-1 and TRBJ1-3; D gene uncertain. CDR1 is MGHRA and CDR2 is YSYEKL in the germline V gene. V shed 0 bases and J shed 1 base, with 10 bases lying between them. This CDR3 comprises 16 residues.

The chain couples TRBV6-5 to TRBJ2-1, with a weak D call TRBD2 (5 bases). Germline lookup yields CDR1 MNHEY and CDR2 SVGAGI. The length of the CDR3 is 13 residues. Trimming shortened V by 8 bases and J by 8 bases, and 16 bases separated the two germline ends. The CDR3 DNA sequence: TGTGCCAGCTTTTACGCGGGCGGCGATGAGCAGTTCTTC. Translation: CASFYAGGDEQFF.

The CDR3 region is CASSVQGNGYTF. The CDR3 bases are TGTGCCAGCAGTGTACAGGGAAATGGCTACACCTTC. The chain combines TRBV12-3 or TRBV12-4 with TRBJ1-2, with a tentative D call TRBD1 (6 bases). The V end was cut by 5 bases, the J end by 6 bases, with 10 bases between. The length of the CDR3 is 12 residues.

This clone has ten or more counts. This rearrangement joins TRBV5-6 to TRBJ2-7; D is undetermined. This CDR3 is 14 amino acids long. Trimming pared 2 bases from V and 0 bases from J, leaving 9 bases between. The germline gives CDR1 SGHDT, CDR2 YYEEEE. The chain's CDR3 is CASSFSTFSYEQYF. In DNA form, the CDR3 reads TGTGCCAGCAGCTTTAGTACTTTCTCCTACGAGCAGTACTTC.

This clone showed up just once. The chain couples TRBV6-5 to TRBJ1-2; D is ambiguous. V was clipped by 4 bases and J by 7 bases, with 16 bases between them. This CDR3 contains 14 residues. The germline CDR1 and CDR2 sequences are MNHEY and SVGAGI. The CDR3 bases are TGTGCCAGCAGTTTAAGCAGAAGTACCCCTGGCTACACCTTC. It is translated as CASSLSRSTPGYTF.

Sample share makes this clone medium-sized. V and J are TRBV7-8 and TRBJ1-1; D gene uncertain. This CDR3 region has 14 residues. Trimming left V 2 bases short and J 1 base short, with 8 bases between. CDR1 is SGHVS and CDR2 is FQNEAQ in the germline V gene. CDR3 in amino acids: CASSLNPSNTEAFF. The CDR3 region has the DNA TGTGCCAGCAGCTTAAACCCATCGAACACTGAAGCTTTCTTT.

In DNA, the CDR3 is TGTGCCAGCACCCTCGGGGAAAAACTGTTTTTT. Its protein product is CASTLGEKLFF. The chain has TRBV12-3 or TRBV12-4 and TRBJ1-4; D not resolved. This CDR3 is 11 amino acids long. With 7 bases removed from V and 8 bases from J, the gap between germline ends came to 8 bases.

The gene calls are TRBV19 and TRBJ1-6; no firm D call. V gave up 8 bases and J gave up 6 bases, with 11 bases separating them. CDR3 size: 13 residues. CDR1 is LNHDA and CDR2 is SQIVND in the germline V gene (reference sequence). The DNA of the CDR3 is TGTGCCAGTGCGACCCTAGGTAATTCACCCCTCCACTTT. Protein sequence: CASATLGNSPLHF.

The genes are TRBV19 and TRBJ1-3; D ambiguous. V lost 5 bases, J lost 0 bases, and 8 bases lay in between. The CDR3 is 14 residues long. The germline V gene encodes CDR1 LNHDA and CDR2 SQIVND (reference sequence). For the CDR3, the DNA is TGTGCCAGTAGTTCCCCTTCCTCTGGAAACACCATATATTTT. This codes for CASSSPSSGNTIYF.

The gene calls are TRBV12-3 or TRBV12-4 and TRBJ1-2, with D uncertain. Trimming took off 0 bases at V and 7 bases at J, with 9 bases between the two ends. This CDR3 region has 13 residues. The CDR3 sequence is CASSLAGVPGYTF. In nucleotides, the CDR3 is TGTGCCAGCAGTTTAGCCGGGGTCCCTGGCTACACCTTC.

The chain has TRBV25-1 and TRBJ2-3, with D unclear. Germline V gene data show CDR1 as MGHDK and CDR2 as SYGVNS. The CDR3 has 13 residues. Trimming removed 0 bases at V and 2 bases at J, with 3 bases between. The CDR3 spells CASSEYNTDTQYF. DNA for the CDR3: TGTGCCAGCAGTGAATACAACACAGATACGCAGTATTTT.

This clone showed up just once. The V gene is TRBV5-8, the J gene TRBJ2-6, with 9 bases aligning to TRBD1. V lost 3 bases to trimming and J lost 2 bases; unmatched junction nucleotides: 0. This CDR3 is built from 15 residues. Germline V gene data show CDR1 as SGHTS and CDR2 as YDEGEE. The CDR3 bases are TGTGCCAGCAGCTGGACAGGGGCTGGGGCCAACGTCCTGACTTTC. Its translation is CASSWTGAGANVLTF.

The rearrangement uses TRBV29-1 and TRBJ2-3, with TRBD2 as a possible D gene (6 bases). The V end lost 4 bases, the J end lost 0 bases, and 11 bases lay between the germline ends. The CDR3 loop spans 14 amino acids. Germline V gives CDR1 SQVTM, CDR2 ANQGSEA. The CDR3 region is CSVVAGTSTDTQYF. Here the CDR3 DNA reads TGCAGCGTTGTGGCGGGAACTAGCACAGATACGCAGTATTTT.

The sample holds one count of this clone. V is TRBV27 and J is TRBJ2-7; TRBD2 aligns across 11 bases. Trimming took 5 bases from V and 4 from J; bases not matched to a gene: 10. In germline, CDR1 is MNHEY, CDR2 SMNVEV (reference sequence). The CDR3 has 16 amino acids. The CDR3 coding sequence is TGTGCCAGCAGTCATGGGGGTAGCGGGAGGGCGTACGAGCAGTACTTC. Amino acid sequence: CASSHGGSGRAYEQYF.

The V gene is TRBV5-8, the J gene TRBJ1-4; D ambiguous. The CDR3 is made up of 14 amino acids. V was shortened by 0 bases and J by 5 bases, with 8 bases between the two germline ends. Germline-derived CDR1 and CDR2 are SGHTS and YDEGEE. CDR3 nucleotides: TGTGCCAGCAGCTTGGGAAGGAGGAATGAAAAACTGTTTTTT. It specifies CASSLGRRNEKLFF.

This clone was seen a handful of times. The chain carries TRBV28 and TRBJ2-7; no clear D gene. The CDR3 loop spans 12 amino acids. In germline, CDR1 is MDHEN, CDR2 SYDVKM. Trimming left V 2 bases short and J 4 bases short, with 6 bases between. The CDR3 nucleotides are TGTGCCAGCAGTTTACTCCTTTACGAGCAGTACTTC. Protein: CASSLLLYEQYF.

This chain connects TRBV18 to TRBJ1-3; 7 bases match TRBD1. CDR3 length: 14 amino acids. Germline V gene sequence: CDR1 KGHSH, CDR2 LQKENI. Trimming cost V 5 bases and J 3 bases; bases outside gene matches: 4. The CDR3 sequence: CASSSTGVGNTIYF. The CDR3 nucleotides are TGTGCCAGCTCATCAACAGGGGTTGGAAACACCATATATTTT.

There are a few counts of this clone. The V and J genes are TRBV4-1 and TRBJ2-6, with TRBD1 identical over 7 bases. Germline lookup yields CDR1 MGHRA and CDR2 YSYEKL. J was trimmed by 0 bases and V by 3 bases; bases with no gene match: 11. The CDR3 covers 19 residues. The CDR3 DNA is TGCGCCAGCAGCCACCCGACAGGGACCGGCTTCTCTGGGGCCAACGTCCTGACTTTC. It translates to CASSHPTGTGFSGANVLTF.